Following are 10 T cell receptor beta chains from one sample sequenced in a study of blood T cell repertoires in COVID-19. Some clones are missing from TCRdb's copy, which holds only in-frame ones; the method was immunoSEQ multiplex PCR. Of some 110,000 clones in the sample, over 60% were seen once. Sequencing was done on a sample of peripheral blood. These receptors came from an elderly man with COVID-19, enrolled during active disease.

V and J are TRBV28 and TRBJ2-3; 9 positions match TRBD1. This CDR3 region has 16 residues. V trimming: 4 bases; J trimming: 5 bases; junction bases outside the gene matches: 10. CDR1 and CDR2 (germline): MDHEN, SYDVKM. CDR3 sequence (DNA): TGTGCCAGCAGTTATCGGCCGGGACAGGGAATAGATACGCAGTATTTT. This gives the protein CASSYRPGQGIDTQYF.

J is TRBJ2-3 and V is TRBV7-2; a weak D match, TRBD2 (5 bases). Trimming took 5 bases from V and 3 from J, leaving 18 bases between them. CDR1 and CDR2 (germline): SGHTA, FQGNSA. The CDR3 sequence is 16 residues long. This CDR3 is CASSTRRGGATDTQYF. CDR3 sequence (DNA): TGTGCCAGCAGCACGCGCCGTGGAGGCGCGACAGATACGCAGTATTTT.

The genes are TRBV28 and TRBJ1-2; D is uncertain. CDR3 length equals 11 residues. V shed 4 bases and J shed 8 bases, with 8 bases lying between them. Germline loops: CDR1 MDHEN, CDR2 SYDVKM. The CDR3 nucleotides are TGTGCCAGCAGTTATCTGGGCGGCTACACCTTC. This gives the protein CASSYLGGYTF.

This CDR3 is CASTTTPKETQYF. Written as DNA, the CDR3 is TGTGCCAGCACCACCACCCCTAAGGAGACCCAGTACTTC. The V gene is TRBV28, the J gene TRBJ2-5; D not certain. Trimming left V 7 bases short and J 5 bases short, with 14 bases between. This CDR3 has 13 residues. CDR1 is MDHEN and CDR2 is SYDVKM in the germline V gene.

The table lists this clone with a few counts. This chain uses TRBV30 with TRBJ2-7, with 13 bases aligning to TRBD2. The junction had 5 bases not matched to a gene; V was cut back by 8 bases and J by 4 bases. The CDR3 length is 13 residues. Germline-derived CDR1 and CDR2 are GTSNPN and SVGIG (reference sequence). The CDR3 region has the DNA TGTGCCCACGGGACTAGCGGGAAGTACGAGCAGTACTTC. As protein: CAHGTSGKYEQYF. Variable domain in full (rest from reference TRBV30 and TRBJ2-7): SQTIHQWPATLVQPVGSPLSLECTVEGTSNPNLYWYRQAAGRGLQLLFYSVGIGQISSEVPQNLSASRPQDRQFILSSKKLLLSDSGFYLCAHGTSGKYEQYFGPGTRLTVT.

This chain joins TRBV28 and TRBJ2-1, with 10 bases aligning to TRBD2. V lost 4 bases and J lost 4; bases outside the gene matches: 7. The germline V gene encodes CDR1 MDHEN and CDR2 SYDVKM. This CDR3 spans 16 amino acids. The CDR3 DNA reads TGTGCCAGCAGTTCCCTTACTAGCGGGACTTACAATGAGCAGTTCTTC. Translation: CASSSLTSGTYNEQFF.

The chain couples TRBV7-3 to TRBJ2-7; 8 nucleotides agree with TRBD1. After removal of 6 bases from V and 7 bases from J, the junction contained 11 bases not matched to a gene. The germline gives CDR1 SGHTA, CDR2 FQGTGA. The CDR3 has 14 amino acids. The CDR3 sequence is CASSSGTGEWEQYF. For the CDR3, the DNA is TGTGCCAGCAGTTCCGGGACAGGTGAATGGGAGCAGTACTTC.

This chain links TRBV5-1 with TRBJ1-6; D is undetermined. Germline loops: CDR1 SGHRS, CDR2 YFSETQ. The length of the CDR3 is 15 residues. V shed 0 bases and J shed 9 bases, with 13 bases lying between them. Written as DNA, the CDR3 is TGCGCCAGCAGCTTGGTAGAGGGCCAGCCTTCACCCCTCCACTTT. Translating gives CASSLVEGQPSPLHF.

The rearrangement links TRBV9 to TRBJ2-5, with D possibly TRBD1 on 6 matching bases. Trimming removed 0 bases from V and 3 bases from J, with 12 bases in between. Germline values: CDR1 SGDLS, CDR2 YYNGEE. The CDR3 sequence is 15 residues long. This CDR3 is CASSVGGTPKETQYF. CDR3 DNA: TGTGCCAGCAGCGTAGGAGGGACACCCAAAGAGACCCAGTACTTC. Drawing the rest from reference TRBV9 and TRBJ2-5, the complete variable domain is DSGVTQTPKHLITATGQRVTLRCSPRSGDLSVYWYQQSLDQGLQFLIQYYNGEERAKGNILERFSAQQFPDLHSELNLSSLELGDSALYFCASSVGGTPKETQYFGPGTRLLVL.

The chain carries TRBV28 and TRBJ1-5, with D unclear. This CDR3 is 12 amino acids long. Germline V lookup: CDR1 MDHEN, CDR2 SYDVKM. With 5 bases removed from V and 4 bases from J, the gap between germline ends came to 6 bases. CDR3 DNA: TGTGCCAGCAGTCCACGGAATCAGCCCCAGCATTTT. This encodes CASSPRNQPQHF.